This paragraph reports one T cell receptor (beta chain). Its cognate antigen is unknown. The data were taken from a study of T cells in localized non-small cell lung cancer. Regarding the study as a whole: Across samples, adjacent lung featured a median roughly 50 of the top 100 tumor clones.

Clones were sequenced by immunoSEQ multiplex PCR, and TCRdb holds only the in-frame ones, with some missing. This table has tens of thousands of clones, more than 85% appearing once. Source: peripheral blood, taken before any cancer treatment. The clonotype was recovered from an older male donor with stage I squamous cell lung carcinoma.

The CDR3 bases are TGTGCCAGCAGTGGACCGGATTCAGGGTTCCAAGAGACCCAGTACTTC. This encodes CASSGPDSGFQETQYF. The chain links TRBV2 to TRBJ2-5; maybe TRBD1 (5 bases). The length of the CDR3 is 16 residues. The germline V gene encodes CDR1 SNHLY and CDR2 FYNNEI. V dropped 4 bases and J dropped 1 base, with 16 bases sitting between them.